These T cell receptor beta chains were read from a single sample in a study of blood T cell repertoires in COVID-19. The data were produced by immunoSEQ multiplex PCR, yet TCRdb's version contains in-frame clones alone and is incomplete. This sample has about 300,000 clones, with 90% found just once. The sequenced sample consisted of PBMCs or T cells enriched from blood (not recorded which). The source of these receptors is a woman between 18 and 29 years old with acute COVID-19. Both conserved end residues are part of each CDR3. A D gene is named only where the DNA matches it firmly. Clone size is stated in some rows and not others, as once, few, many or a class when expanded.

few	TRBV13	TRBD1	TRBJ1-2	TGTGCCAGCAGCTTAGGACAGGGGGCAAACTATGGCTACACCTTC	CASSLGQGANYGYTF
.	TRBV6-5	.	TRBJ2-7	TGTGCCAGCTCCCAAGGGAGAACCTACGAGCAGTACTTC	CASSQGRTYEQYF
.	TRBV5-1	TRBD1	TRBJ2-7	TGCGCCAGCAGCCCGGACAGGGACGGACAGTACTTC	CASSPDRDGQYF
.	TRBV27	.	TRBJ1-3	TGTGCCAGCAGTTTAACGGGAGGTTCGGGGGTATATGCTGGAAACACCATATATTTT	CASSLTGGSGVYAGNTIYF
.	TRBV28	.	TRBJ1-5	TGTGCCAGCAGTTTATCTTATCAGCCCCAGCATTTT	CASSLSYQPQHF
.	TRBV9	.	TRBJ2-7	TGTGCCAGCAGCGTAGGCGGAGACCACTACGAGCAGTACTTC	CASSVGGDHYEQYF
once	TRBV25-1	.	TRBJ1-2	TGTGCCAGTCTGGGGGCCCATGGCTACACCTTC	CASLGAHGYTF
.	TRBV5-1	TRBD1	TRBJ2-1	TGCGCCAGCAGGGAGACCGGGACAGTTTACAATGAGCAGTTCTTC	CASRETGTVYNEQFF
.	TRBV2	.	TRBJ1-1	TGTGCCAGCAGTGAAGCGGGACGGGGGTGGAACACTGAAGCTTTCTTT	CASSEAGRGWNTEAFF
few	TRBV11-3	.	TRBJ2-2	TGTGCCAGCAGCCCGGACTGGGCGGCAAGCTATAACACCGGGGAGCTGTTTTTT	CASSPDWAASYNTGELFF
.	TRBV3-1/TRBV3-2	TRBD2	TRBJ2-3	TGTGCCAGCAGCGATCGGCGGGAGGGGGGCACAGATACGCAGTATTTT	CASSDRREGGTDTQYF
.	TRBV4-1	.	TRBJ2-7	TGCGCCAGCAGCCAAGACGGCGGGAAGACCTACGAGCAGTACTTC	CASSQDGGKTYEQYF
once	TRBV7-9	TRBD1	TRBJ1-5	TGTGCCAGCAGCGTAGGGCCAGGACAGGGAGATCATCAGCCCCAGCATTTT	CASSVGPGQGDHQPQHF
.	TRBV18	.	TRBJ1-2	TGTGCCAGCTCACCAGCGATCCAGGGTTTCTATGGCTACACCTTC	CASSPAIQGFYGYTF
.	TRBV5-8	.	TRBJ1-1	TGTGCCAGCAGCTTGGCAACACTCAGGCAACCTGAAGCTTTCTTT	CASSLATLRQPEAFF
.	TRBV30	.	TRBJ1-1	TGTGCCGCTACGCGGGGTCCGAACACTGAAGCTTTCTTT	CAATRGPNTEAFF
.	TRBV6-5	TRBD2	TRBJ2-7	TGTGCCAGCAGTTACGGGGCGGCGGGGGACGAGCAGTACTTC	CASSYGAAGDEQYF
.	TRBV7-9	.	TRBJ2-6	TGTGCCAGCAGCCCGCGGGACGTCGCTGGGGCCAACGTCCTGACTTTC	CASSPRDVAGANVLTF
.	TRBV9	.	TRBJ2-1	TGTGCCAGCAGCGTAGCGTCTGAGCGGACGAACAATGAGCAGTTCTTC	CASSVASERTNNEQFF
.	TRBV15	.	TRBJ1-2	TGTGCCACCAGCAGAGATCCTACGGGGGGTAGCTATGGCTACACCTTC	CATSRDPTGGSYGYTF
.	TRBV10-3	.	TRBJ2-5	TGTGCCATCAGTGAGTCCGGGACAATTGAAGAGACCCAGTACTTC	CAISESGTIEETQYF
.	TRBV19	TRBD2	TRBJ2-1	TGTGCCAGTACCCTTATAACTACTAGCGGGAGGCATGAGCAGTTCTTC	CASTLITTSGRHEQFF
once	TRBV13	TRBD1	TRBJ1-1	TGTGCCAGCAGCCCTCGGGACAGGGGGCGTTTGAACACTGAAGCTTTCTTT	CASSPRDRGRLNTEAFF
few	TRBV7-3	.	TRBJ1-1	TGTGCCAGCAGTCGAGGCCTGAACACTGAAGCTTTCTTT	CASSRGLNTEAFF
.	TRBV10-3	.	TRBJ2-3	TGTGCCATTCGACTAGATGGGGCAGATACGCAGTATTTT	CAIRLDGADTQYF
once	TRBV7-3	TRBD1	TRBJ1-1	TGTGCCAGCAGCACCAGACAGGGCGGTGAAGCTTTCTTT	CASSTRQGGEAFF
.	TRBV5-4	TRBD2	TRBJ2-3	TGTGCCAGCAGCCCGGCGGGAGGAAATTTGGCAGATACGCAGTATTTT	CASSPAGGNLADTQYF
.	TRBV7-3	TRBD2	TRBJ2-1	TGTGCCAGCAGCTTAACTAGCGGGAGTGGGAATGAGCAGTTCTTC	CASSLTSGSGNEQFF
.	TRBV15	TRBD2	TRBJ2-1	TGTGCCACCAGCAGAAGAACTAGCGCCTACTACAATGAGCAGTTCTTC	CATSRRTSAYYNEQFF
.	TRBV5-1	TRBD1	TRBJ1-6	TGCGCCAGCAGCTTAGACAGGGGGAATTCACCCCTCCACTTT	CASSLDRGNSPLHF
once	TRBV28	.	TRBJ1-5	TGTGCCAGCAGTTTAACAGGGCTTCAGCCCCAGCATTTT	CASSLTGLQPQHF
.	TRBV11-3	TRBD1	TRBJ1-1	TGTGCCAGCAGCCCCCTGGACAGGCGGAACACTGAAGCTTTCTTT	CASSPLDRRNTEAFF
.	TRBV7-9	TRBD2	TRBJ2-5	TGTGCCAGCAGCGCCAGCGGGACTCAAGAGACCCAGTACTTC	CASSASGTQETQYF
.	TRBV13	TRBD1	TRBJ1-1	TGTGCCAGCAGCCTAGGAGGGACAGGGGGCTATACTGAAGCTTTCTTT	CASSLGGTGGYTEAFF
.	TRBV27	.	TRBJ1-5	TGTGCCAGCAGTTTGGGCAGCCCTTATAGCAATCAGCCCCAGCATTTT	CASSLGSPYSNQPQHF
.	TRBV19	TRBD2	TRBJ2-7	TGTGCCAGTCGTGAAATAGCGGGAGGCGGGTGGTACTTC	CASREIAGGGWYF
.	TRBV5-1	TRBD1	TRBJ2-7	TGCGCCAGCAGTCCAGGGCCGGGACAGGGTTACGAGCAGTACTTC	CASSPGPGQGYEQYF
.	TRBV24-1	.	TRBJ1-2	TGTGCCACCAGTGATTTGGTAATGAACTATGGCTACACCTTC	CATSDLVMNYGYTF
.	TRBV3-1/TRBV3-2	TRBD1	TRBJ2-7	TGTGCCAGCAGACATCGACGGACAGGGGTAATGAACGAGCAGTACTTC	CASRHRRTGVMNEQYF
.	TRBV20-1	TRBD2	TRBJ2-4	TGCAGTGCTAGTCGGCGCACTAGCGGTAAAAACATTCAGTACTTC	CSASRRTSGKNIQYF
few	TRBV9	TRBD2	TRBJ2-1	TGTGCCAGCAGTGGCGGGAGTGTCCACAATGAGCAGTTCTTC	CASSGGSVHNEQFF
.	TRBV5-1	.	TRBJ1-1	TGCGCCAGCAGCTTTTCCCAGGGCACTGAAGCTTTCTTT	CASSFSQGTEAFF
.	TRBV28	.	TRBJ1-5	TGTGCCAGCAGTTTAGGTTCGGGGGGAAATCAGCCCCAGCATTTT	CASSLGSGGNQPQHF
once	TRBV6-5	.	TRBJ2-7	TGTGCCAGCAGGCCGACAGGACTCTACGAGCAGTACTTC	CASRPTGLYEQYF
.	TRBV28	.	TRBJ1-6	TGTGCCAGCAGTTTGGGGCAGGCCGTCTCCTATAATTCACCCCTCCACTTT	CASSLGQAVSYNSPLHF
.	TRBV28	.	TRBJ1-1	TGTGCCAGCAGCCCCCCTAAGAACACTGAAGCTTTCTTT	CASSPPKNTEAFF
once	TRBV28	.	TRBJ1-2	TGTGCCAGCAGTTTCTGGGGAAGGGGTGGCTATGGCTACACCTTC	CASSFWGRGGYGYTF
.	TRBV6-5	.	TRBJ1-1	TGTGCCAGCAGGCGACAGGAGACCCCGAACACTGAAGCTTTCTTT	CASRRQETPNTEAFF
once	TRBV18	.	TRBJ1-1	TGTGCCAGCTCACCCCTGAAGGGGGAGAACACTGAAGCTTTCTTT	CASSPLKGENTEAFF
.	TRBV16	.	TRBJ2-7	TGTGCCAGCAGCCAATCTAGGGGAAATCTCTACGAGCAGTACTTC	CASSQSRGNLYEQYF
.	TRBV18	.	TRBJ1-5	TGTGCCAGCTCACCGAATGGGGGGTCCTCCTATAGCAATCAGCCCCAGCATTTT	CASSPNGGSSYSNQPQHF
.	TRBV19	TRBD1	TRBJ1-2	TGTGCCAGTAGCCGGGACAGGGGGCGCGATGGCTACACCTTC	CASSRDRGRDGYTF
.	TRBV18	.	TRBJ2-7	TGTGCCAGCTCGCCGGGGATGTTGGAGGAGCAGTACTTC	CASSPGMLEEQYF
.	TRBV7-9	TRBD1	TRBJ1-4	TGTGCCAGCAGCTTATACAGGGGTGACGAAAAACTGTTTTTT	CASSLYRGDEKLFF
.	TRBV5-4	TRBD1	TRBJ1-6	TGTGCCAGCAGCTTGGGGGACAGGGGAAATTCACCCCTCCACTTT	CASSLGDRGNSPLHF